A single sample gave rise to the 13 T cell receptor beta chains below, sequenced in a study of graft-versus-host responses after intestinal transplantation. TCRdb's table, derived via immunoSEQ multiplex PCR, lists solely in-frame clones and lacks some. The data contain tens of thousands of clones, 85% to 95% of them singletons. Their antigen targets remain unknown. Sample: unstimulated CD8+ T cells sorted from spleen or lymph node cells, taken before transplant. The source is a human donor who was the organ donor for an intestinal transplant.

The rearrangement joins TRBV6-4 to TRBJ1-5, with D possibly matching TRBD1 (6 bases). The CDR3 sequence is 15 residues long. Germline CDR1 reads MRHNA; CDR2 reads SNTAGT. The ends were cut back, 9 bases at V and 5 bases at J, with 20 bases in the middle. In nucleotides, the CDR3 is TGTGCCAGATCCCAAACAGGGATCATTCATCAGCCCCAGCATTTT. Translating gives CARSQTGIIHQPQHF.

The CDR3 DNA follows: TGTGCCAGCAGTGACTCAGGGGCCCCCCCCTACAATGAGCAGTTCTTC. Translated, it gives CASSDSGAPPYNEQFF. The gene calls are TRBV6-4 and TRBJ2-1, with D possibly matching TRBD1 (5 bases). CDR3 size: 16 residues. V was shortened by 0 bases and J by 2 bases, with 11 bases between the two germline ends. Germline lookup yields CDR1 MRHNA and CDR2 SNTAGT.

In DNA, the CDR3 is TGTGCCAGCAGTAGTCCCGGGGGCCTCTCCTACGAGCAGTACTTC. Translation: CASSSPGGLSYEQYF. The chain has TRBV28 and TRBJ2-7; D is possibly TRBD1 or TRBD2 (6 bases each). This CDR3 contains 15 residues. Trimming cost V 5 bases and J 0 bases, with 14 bases left between them. Germline loops: CDR1 MDHEN, CDR2 SYDVKM.

The chain is built from TRBV9 and TRBJ2-7, with TRBD2 matching 10 bases. The CDR3 consists of 15 residues. Germline-derived CDR1 and CDR2 are SGDLS and YYNGEE. J gave up 2 bases and V 4 bases, and 6 bases lay outside the gene matches. The DNA for the CDR3 is TGTGCCAGCAGCCCCTCTAGCGGGGGACCCTACGAGCAGTACTTC. Translated, it gives CASSPSSGGPYEQYF. Drawing the rest from reference TRBV9 and TRBJ2-7, the complete variable domain is DSGVTQTPKHLITATGQRVTLRCSPRSGDLSVYWYQQSLDQGLQFLIQYYNGEERAKGNILERFSAQQFPDLHSELNLSSLELGDSALYFCASSPSSGGPYEQYFGPGTRLTVT.

The V and J genes are TRBV7-6 and TRBJ1-6; 7 nucleotides align to TRBD1. Per germline, CDR1 SGHVS and CDR2 FNYEAQ. The J segment lost 7 bases and the V segment lost 0 bases, leaving 9 bases of the junction unmatched. The CDR3 is 17 amino acids. This CDR3 reads CASSLAGGSNGNSPLHF. The CDR3 DNA follows: TGTGCCAGCAGCTTAGCAGGGGGCTCGAACGGGAATTCACCCCTCCACTTT.

This chain uses TRBV30 with TRBJ2-7, with 9 bases that match TRBD1. Trimming at V came to 5 bases and at J to 4 bases, leaving 9 bases not matched to a gene. CDR1 and CDR2 (germline): GTSNPN, SVGIG (reference sequence). The CDR3 totals 14 residues. The CDR3 DNA is TGTGCCTGGGACTCCGGGACAGGGATTTACGAGCAGTACTTC. Translating gives CAWDSGTGIYEQYF.

This chain links TRBV6-1 with TRBJ2-5, with D tentatively TRBD1 (5 bases). The CDR3 is 13 amino acids. Trimming took off 10 bases at V and 2 bases at J, with 14 bases between the two ends. CDR1 is MNHNS, CDR2 SASEGT, per germline. The CDR3 reads CATFDRSQETQYF. Written as DNA, the CDR3 is TGTGCCACCTTTGACAGATCGCAAGAGACCCAGTACTTC.

The gene calls are TRBV10-3 and TRBJ1-2; 9 positions match TRBD1. V lost 8 bases and J lost 6; bases outside the gene matches: 19. The CDR3 runs to 17 residues. Germline assignment: CDR1 ENHRY and CDR2 SYGVKD. The CDR3 protein is CAIEGGAGTGGAHGYTF. CDR3 in DNA: TGTGCCATCGAAGGCGGTGCGGGAACAGGGGGCGCCCATGGCTACACCTTC.

This chain joins TRBV4-1 and TRBJ2-7; D is undetermined. Trimming left V 1 base short and J 3 bases short, with 10 bases between. The CDR3 has 14 amino acids. The germline V gene has CDR1 MGHRA and CDR2 YSYEKL. CDR3 coding DNA: TGCGCCAGCAGCCAAGCGGGCTCCTTCTACGAGCAGTACTTC. Protein product: CASSQAGSFYEQYF.

The rearrangement joins TRBV4-3 to TRBJ2-1; TRBD1 aligns across 7 bases. Germline-derived CDR1 and CDR2 are LGHNA and YSLEER. Germline trimming cut 1 base from V and 4 bases from J; bases unmatched to any gene: 7. The CDR3 consists of 16 residues. The CDR3 DNA sequence: TGCGCCAGCAGCCAAGGGGGGACAGTGCAGTACAATGAGCAGTTCTTC. It translates to CASSQGGTVQYNEQFF.

This sequence joins TRBV19 and TRBJ1-1; D gene uncertain. V lost 2 bases and J lost 5, with 9 bases in between. Germline-derived CDR1 and CDR2 are LNHDA and SQIVND (reference sequence). This CDR3 is built from 13 residues. CDR3 coding DNA: TGTGCCAGTAGTATATATGGTGGTACTGAAGCTTTCTTT. Its protein is CASSIYGGTEAFF.

This chain links TRBV7-3 with TRBJ1-2; 10 bases agree with TRBD1. Germline CDR1 reads SGHTA; CDR2 reads FQGTGA. V shed 5 bases and J 5 bases; nucleotides not matched to a gene: 17. This CDR3 region has 18 residues. The CDR3 DNA reads as TGTGCCAGCAGCCCGGGGACAGGGGAATCCCCTAGTGGGTATGGCTACACCTTC. The encoded protein is CASSPGTGESPSGYGYTF. Together with reference TRBV7-3 and TRBJ1-2, the CDR3 gives the full variable domain: GAGVSQTPSNKVTEKGKYVELRCDPISGHTALYWYRQSLGQGPEFLIYFQGTGAADDSGLPNDRFFAVRPEGSVSTLKIQRTERGDSAVYLCASSPGTGESPSGYGYTFGSGTRLTVV.

V usage is TRBV7-9 and J usage is TRBJ1-2, with D unclear. Germline CDR1 SEHNR, CDR2 FQNEAQ (reference sequence). Trimming removed 1 base at V and 11 bases at J, with 23 bases between. The CDR3 runs 16 residues. The CDR3 DNA sequence: TGTGCCAGCAGCTTAGAACCTTTGGCAGCCCTTACCCAATACACCTTC. Translated, it gives CASSLEPLAALTQYTF.